Below are 21 T cell receptor beta chains sequenced from a single sample in a study of metastatic and nonmetastatic thyroid tumors. Using MiXCR, TCRdb re-called clones from the PCR reads. The sample lists over 15,000 clones; about 19% were seen once. Prior to thyroid surgery, none of the patients had received any treatment. The sequenced sample was tumor tissue. Source of these receptors: a female donor with papillary thyroid cancer or a benign thyroid nodule (not recorded which). Some clones in this sample may be carry-over from other donors' samples.

This clone showed up many times. V and J are TRBV18 and TRBJ2-2, with TRBD2 identical over 7 bases. Germline trimming cut 1 base from V and 7 bases from J; bases unmatched to any gene: 6. There are 15 residues in the CDR3. Germline CDR1 is KGHSH and CDR2 is LQKENI. The CDR3 DNA follows: TGTGCCAGCTCACCACTAGCGGGTCCTGTCGGGGAGCTGTTTTTT. Translated, it gives CASSPLAGPVGELFF.

The V call is TRBV20-1, the J call TRBJ1-2, with 10 bases lining up with TRBD1. The CDR3 is 15 residues long. Germline CDR1 is DFQATT and CDR2 is SNEGSKA (reference sequence). J gave up 4 bases and V 3 bases, and 8 bases lay outside the gene matches. The CDR3, as DNA: TGCAGTGCTAGCCCCGGGACAGGGGAAGGCTATGGCTACACCTTC. Its translation: CSASPGTGEGYGYTF.

In this sample, this clone turned up many times. The chain has TRBV9 and TRBJ2-1; 7 bases agree with TRBD2. The V segment lost 3 bases and the J segment 8 bases; nucleotides outside the gene matches: 2. CDR1 and CDR2 from the germline V gene are SGDLS and YYNGEE. The CDR3 is made up of 12 amino acids. CDR3 nucleotides: TGTGCCAGCAGCGCCGCGGGGGATGAGCAGTTCTTC. It translates to CASSAAGDEQFF.

This clone has a count of ten or more. This chain's CDR3 is CASRLIGVHGYTF. The DNA for the CDR3 is TGTGCCAGCAGACTTATTGGTGTTCATGGCTACACCTTC. V usage is TRBV28 and J usage is TRBJ1-2; D gene ambiguous. The CDR3 length is 13 residues. V was trimmed by 6 bases and J by 6 bases, leaving 14 bases between them. Looked up from germline, CDR1 is MDHEN and CDR2 is SYDVKM.

Points on this clone: Compared with germline, one end of the junction differs, possibly owing to a read error. V usage is TRBV27 and J usage is TRBJ2-7; D remains unclear. In germline, CDR1 is MNHEY, CDR2 SMNVEV (reference sequence). The CDR3 consists of 12 residues. The CDR3 is CASIHSSHELYF. Here the CDR3 DNA reads TGTGCCAGCATTCACTCCTCCCACGAGCTGTACTTC.

This clone was observed many times. This chain joins TRBV28 and TRBJ1-5; D is unclear. V shed 5 bases and J shed 2 bases, with 7 bases lying between them. This CDR3 contains 13 residues. Germline values: CDR1 MDHEN, CDR2 SYDVKM. The CDR3 coding sequence is TGTGCCAGCAGTCGGACGGGCAATCAGCCCCAGCATTTT. This translates into CASSRTGNQPQHF.

The chain combines TRBV11-2 with TRBJ1-1; TRBD1 aligns across 12 bases. The germline V gene has CDR1 SGHAT and CDR2 FQNNGV. The V gene end was trimmed by 5 bases and the J gene end by 5 bases; junction bases not matched to a gene: 9. The CDR3 runs 16 residues. CDR3 coding DNA: TGTGCCAGCAGCAACGGGACAGGGGGCCTAGGGACTGAAGCTTTCTTT. Encoded protein: CASSNGTGGLGTEAFF.

J is TRBJ2-7 and V is TRBV4-1, with TRBD2 matching 8 bases. Per the germline V gene, CDR1 is MGHRA and CDR2 is YSYEKL. J lost 0 bases, V lost 1 base, and 11 bases had no gene match. The CDR3 spans 18 residues. CDR3 protein: CASSQVLSGAIFSYEQYF. The CDR3 nucleotides are TGCGCCAGCAGCCAAGTCCTTAGCGGGGCAATCTTCTCCTACGAGCAGTACTTC.

This chain joins TRBV28 and TRBJ1-2; 10 nucleotides align to TRBD1. Germline CDR1 is MDHEN and CDR2 is SYDVKM. CDR3 length equals 19 residues. V shed 4 bases and J 4 bases; nucleotides not matched to a gene: 18. The CDR3 sequence is CASSSGIRDRGPLGYGYTF. CDR3 DNA sequence: TGTGCCAGCAGTTCCGGGATCCGGGACAGGGGTCCCCTGGGCTATGGCTACACCTTC.

CDR3 protein: CASSSTPRPGNTEAFF. The CDR3 DNA follows: TGTGCCAGCAGCTCAACACCGAGGCCGGGTAACACTGAAGCTTTCTTT. This rearrangement joins TRBV27 to TRBJ1-1, with unresolved D. Germline CDR1 MNHEY, CDR2 SMNVEV (reference sequence). Trimming stripped 6 bases from V and 2 bases from J, with 19 bases between. The CDR3 spans 16 residues.

The V call is TRBV5-1, the J call TRBJ2-7, with unresolved D. Germline V gene sequence: CDR1 SGHRS, CDR2 YFSETQ. The CDR3 spans 13 residues. V gave up 7 bases and J gave up 3 bases, with 14 bases separating them. The CDR3 sequence: CASWTPESYEQYF. The CDR3 region has the DNA TGCGCCAGCTGGACCCCCGAAAGCTACGAGCAGTACTTC. The full variable domain, completed using reference TRBV5-1 and TRBJ2-7, is KAGVTQTPRYLIKTRGQQVTLSCSPISGHRSVSWYQQTPGQGLQFLFEYFSETQRNKGNFPGRFSGRQFSNSRSEMNVSTLELGDSALYLCASWTPESYEQYFGPGTRLTVT.

This chain links TRBV6-6 with TRBJ1-1; D might be TRBD1 (5 bases). Germline CDR1 is MNHNY and CDR2 is SVGAGI (reference sequence). This CDR3 is 15 amino acids long. V lost 0 bases to trimming and J lost 0 bases, with 8 bases between them. This CDR3 reads CASSYSQDMNTEAFF. CDR3 DNA: TGTGCCAGCAGTTACTCGCAGGACATGAACACTGAAGCTTTCTTT.

Many counts were recorded for this clone. The V call is TRBV6-1, the J call TRBJ2-1; weak D call: TRBD2 (6 bases). Germline CDR1 is MNHNS and CDR2 is SASEGT. Trimming took 8 bases from V and 7 from J, leaving 15 bases between them. The CDR3 sequence is 13 residues long. The CDR3 DNA sequence: TGTGCCAGCTCTTGGACTGGGAGGAATGAGCAGTTCTTC. Its translation is CASSWTGRNEQFF.

This clone was seen ten or more times. Other DNA sequences from this sample encode an identical CDR3 as well. The chain employs TRBV6-1 and TRBJ1-2; D remains unclear. Trimming removed 5 bases at V and 2 bases at J, with 9 bases between. CDR3 length equals 13 residues. Looked up from germline, CDR1 is MNHNS and CDR2 is SASEGT. The CDR3 DNA follows: TGTGCCAGCAGTTGGGGTGGGAACTATGGCTACACCTTC. Its protein is CASSWGGNYGYTF.

In this sample, this clone turned up many times. The chain has TRBV5-8 and TRBJ1-2; possible D gene TRBD1, 5 bases. The CDR3 totals 15 residues. V was cut by 0 bases and J by 0 bases, with 9 bases left in between. The germline CDR1 and CDR2 sequences are SGHTS and YDEGEE. The CDR3 reads CASSLGQRSNYGYTF. CDR3 bases: TGTGCCAGCAGCTTGGGACAGCGCTCTAACTATGGCTACACCTTC.

This clone appeared a few times. The chain recombines TRBV27 with TRBJ2-5; 12 bases line up with TRBD2. Unmatched junction bases numbered 3, after V lost 6 bases and J lost 4 bases. Germline CDR1 reads MNHEY; CDR2 reads SMNVEV (reference sequence). The CDR3 totals 14 residues. The DNA for the CDR3 is TGTGCCAGCAGAAAACTAGCGGGAGGAGAGACCCAGTACTTC. This encodes CASRKLAGGETQYF.

Details on this clone: A clone one base away is much larger, so this may be a read error. Here the CDR3 DNA reads TGTGCCAGCAGTTACCCTGGACAGGAGCAGTTCTTC. This gives the protein CASSYPGQEQFF. The V and J genes are TRBV6-5 and TRBJ2-1; a weak D match, TRBD1 (6 bases). Germline V gene sequence: CDR1 MNHEY, CDR2 SVGAGI. The CDR3 length is 12 residues. The ends were cut back, 2 bases at V and 10 bases at J, with 9 bases in the middle.

This sequence joins TRBV5-1 and TRBJ2-7; D unresolved. The CDR3 runs 12 residues. The V and J ends lost 3 bases and 6 bases respectively, with 10 bases between them. In germline, CDR1 is SGHRS, CDR2 YFSETQ. The CDR3 DNA sequence: TGCGCCAGCAGCTCCGCCTTCTCCGAGCAGTACTTC. Residues: CASSSAFSEQYF.

This clone was picked up many times. The chain joins TRBV28 to TRBJ2-6, with D perhaps being TRBD1 or TRBD2 (6 bases each). V was shortened by 3 bases and J by 6 bases, with 12 bases between the two germline ends. CDR3 length: 15 amino acids. The V gene's germline CDR1 is MDHEN and CDR2 SYDVKM. The CDR3 reads CASSFGGHSANVLTF. CDR3 nucleotides: TGTGCCAGCAGTTTTGGGGGGCATTCGGCCAACGTCCTGACTTTC. The entire variable domain, with the rest obtained from reference TRBV28 and TRBJ2-6, is as follows: DVKVTQSSRYLVKRTGEKVFLECVQDMDHENMFWYRQDPGLGLRLIYFSYDVKMKEKGDIPEGYSVSREKKERFSLILESASTNQTSMYLCASSFGGHSANVLTFGAGSRLTVL.

This clone was recorded a few times. An end of the junction differs from the germline gene, which may be a read error. The chain joins TRBV27 to TRBJ2-3; a possible D gene is TRBD1 (6 bases). Looked up from germline, CDR1 is MNHEY and CDR2 is SMNVEV (reference sequence). The CDR3 is 13 residues long. CDR3 bases: TGTGCCAGCAGTTGTGGGGACACATATACGCAGTATTTT. Its translation is CASSCGDTYTQYF.

The DNA of the CDR3 is TGTGCCAGCAGTCGGACTAGCGCTGCCGGGGAGCTGTTTTTT. As protein: CASSRTSAAGELFF. The chain recombines TRBV28 with TRBJ2-2; 9 bases are a match to TRBD2. Germline V CDR1 and CDR2: MDHEN, SYDVKM. Unmatched junction bases numbered 4, after V lost 5 bases and J lost 6 bases. The CDR3 has 14 amino acids. The entire variable domain, with the rest obtained from reference TRBV28 and TRBJ2-2, is as follows: DVKVTQSSRYLVKRTGEKVFLECVQDMDHENMFWYRQDPGLGLRLIYFSYDVKMKEKGDIPEGYSVSREKKERFSLILESASTNQTSMYLCASSRTSAAGELFFGEGSRLTVL.